This T cell receptor beta chain was sequenced for a study of blood T cell repertoires in COVID-19. Cohort allocation depended upon clinical history that participants reported. Methods used by the authors: Amplified reference gene primers provided the basis for estimating nucleated cell counts. The repertoire was sequenced with immunoSEQ multiplex PCR; TCRdb's copy has only in-frame clones and lacks some. V and J calls and clone size come straight from that table; D and trimming were deduced from the DNA. This table has a few hundred thousand clones, approximately 88% appearing once. V gave up 0 bases and J gave up 12 bases; unmatched junction bases: 1. This CDR3 contains 11 residues. Germline V gene data show CDR1 as MNHEY and CDR2 as SMNVEV (reference sequence).

The sequenced sample consisted of PBMCs or T cells enriched from blood (not recorded which). The TCR was taken from a woman between 35 and 50 years old with acute COVID-19. The chain is built from TRBV27 and TRBJ2-5; 7 positions match TRBD1. The CDR3: CASSLSGTEYF. DNA for the CDR3: TGTGCCAGCAGTTTATCGGGGACAGAGTACTTC.